This passage covers 26 T cell receptor beta chains from one sample sequenced in a study of T-cell reconstitution after alpha-beta-depleted transplantation in children. The library targeted TCRbeta and was prepared with unique molecular identifiers. TCRdb itself ran the PCR reads through MiXCR, one entry per CDR3 protein. This table has 300,000 to 350,000 distinct CDR3 sequences, approximately 20% appearing once. This material consisted of PBMCs, mostly from graft donor cells, taken 180 days after TCRalphabeta/CD19-depleted stem cell transplant. The origin of the receptors is a male patient younger than 18 who had a stem cell transplant for acute lymphoblastic leukemia, so the T cells may come from the graft donor.

Ten or more counts support this clonotype. V gene TRBV5-1 combines with J gene TRBJ1-5; 10 nucleotides agree with TRBD1. V was clipped by 3 bases and J by 7 bases; unmatched bases: 7. CDR3 length: 15 amino acids. Germline CDR1 reads SGHRS; CDR2 reads YFSETQ. The CDR3 nucleotides read TGCGCCAGCAGCTCCGGGACAGGGGAGTCGCAGCCCCAGCATTTT. Translated, it gives CASSSGTGESQPQHF.

The J gene is TRBJ2-7, the V gene TRBV12-3 or TRBV12-4; TRBD1 agrees at 7 bases. Trimming removed 1 base from V and 3 bases from J; junction bases left unmatched: 3. The length of the CDR3 is 14 residues. This CDR3 is CASSLVDRVYEQYF. CDR3 nucleotides: TGTGCCAGCAGTTTAGTCGACAGGGTCTACGAGCAGTACTTC.

This chain connects TRBV12-3 or TRBV12-4 to TRBJ2-1; perhaps TRBD1 as D (6 bases). The CDR3 loop spans 13 amino acids. The V end lost 5 bases, the J end lost 7 bases, and 12 bases lay between the germline ends. In DNA, the CDR3 is TGTGCCAGCAGTCATTACAGGGCTAATGAGCAGTTCTTC. Protein sequence: CASSHYRANEQFF.

This clonotype was seen a handful of times. The rearrangement links TRBV9 to TRBJ2-2; either TRBD1 or TRBD2 may supply D (5 bases each). Germline-derived CDR1 and CDR2 are SGDLS and YYNGEE. Trimming removed 2 bases at V and 5 bases at J, with 7 bases between. The CDR3 runs 13 residues. This chain's CDR3 is CASSVGGTGELFF. For the CDR3, the DNA is TGTGCCAGCAGCGTTGGGGGAACCGGGGAGCTGTTTTTT. The full variable domain, with the rest looked up from reference TRBV9 and TRBJ2-2, is DSGVTQTPKHLITATGQRVTLRCSPRSGDLSVYWYQQSLDQGLQFLIQYYNGEERAKGNILERFSAQQFPDLHSELNLSSLELGDSALYFCASSVGGTGELFFGEGSRLTVL.

The chain recombines TRBV27 with TRBJ2-3, with TRBD2 as a possible D gene (7 bases). This CDR3 spans 13 amino acids. Trimming shortened V by 9 bases and J by 3 bases, and 13 bases separated the two germline ends. CDR1 and CDR2 from the germline V gene are MNHEY and SMNVEV (reference sequence). This chain's CDR3 is CASGGRGTDTQYF. The CDR3 DNA follows: TGTGCCAGTGGGGGGCGGGGGACAGATACGCAGTATTTT.

The chain combines TRBV3-1 with TRBJ2-3, with 10 bases fitting TRBD2. The length of the CDR3 is 16 residues. Germline CDR1 is LGHDT and CDR2 is YNNKEL (reference sequence). V lost 0 bases, J lost 3 bases, and 3 bases stayed unmatched. The CDR3 reads CASSQDEGLATDTQYF. The CDR3 DNA reads TGTGCCAGCAGCCAAGATGAGGGACTAGCGACAGATACGCAGTATTTT.

This chain joins TRBV6-2 or TRBV6-3 and TRBJ2-3, with D possibly matching TRBD1 (5 bases). The CDR3 contains 16 residues. The germline CDR1 and CDR2 sequences are MNHEY and SVGEGT. V was pared by 6 bases and J by 1 base, with 17 bases between. CDR3 protein: CASSPTPRAGTDTQYF. The CDR3 DNA reads TGTGCCAGCAGCCCTACCCCCAGGGCAGGCACAGATACGCAGTATTTT.

The chain has TRBV20-1 and TRBJ2-7, with D possibly being TRBD2 (5 bases). CDR3 length: 11 amino acids. CDR1 DFQATT and CDR2 SNEGSKA come from the germline V gene (reference sequence). V was cut by 3 bases and J by 7 bases, with 10 bases left in between. CDR3 amino acids: CSASPGWEQYF. In nucleotides, the CDR3 is TGCAGTGCTAGCCCGGGGTGGGAGCAGTACTTC.

This clonotype was detected only a few times. J is TRBJ2-2 and V is TRBV15; 12 bases are a match to TRBD2. The CDR3 is 16 residues long. The ends lost 1 base at V and 6 bases at J; junction bases unmatched: 3. Germline lookup yields CDR1 LNHNV and CDR2 YYDKDF (reference sequence). CDR3 region: CATSRGLAGAPGELFF. CDR3 DNA sequence: TGTGCCACCAGCAGAGGACTAGCGGGAGCCCCCGGGGAGCTGTTTTTT.

V and J are TRBV15 and TRBJ2-1, with D maybe TRBD2 (6 bases). Germline V gene data show CDR1 as LNHNV and CDR2 as YYDKDF (reference sequence). V lost 1 base and J lost 6, with 7 bases in between. This CDR3 has 13 amino acids. CDR3 region: CATSRGSGNEQFF. The CDR3 region has the DNA TGTGCCACCAGCAGAGGTAGCGGCAATGAGCAGTTCTTC. Looking up the rest from reference TRBV15 and TRBJ2-1 gives the full variable domain: DAMVIQNPRYQVTQFGKPVTLSCSQTLNHNVMYWYQQKSSQAPKLLFHYYDKDFNNEADTPDNFQSRRPNTSFCFLDIRSPGLGDTAMYLCATSRGSGNEQFFGPGTRLTVL.

There are a few counts of this clonotype. This chain connects TRBV27 to TRBJ2-1; D possibly corresponds to TRBD2 (6 bases). V was cut by 4 bases and J by 8 bases, with 24 bases left in between. Germline V gene data show CDR1 as MNHEY and CDR2 as SMNVEV (reference sequence). CDR3 length equals 17 residues. The CDR3 loop is CASSSPLVTQRRDEQFF. The DNA of the CDR3 is TGTGCCAGCAGTTCCCCACTAGTAACCCAAAGGAGGGATGAGCAGTTCTTC.

The chain carries TRBV12-2 and TRBJ2-1; the table's TRBD2 call for D was not verified on the DNA. TRBV12-2 counts as a pseudogene. The CDR3 has 21 amino acids. The CDR3 is CASRPTLAGFSNGISYNEQFF. The CDR3 nucleotides read TGTGCAAGTCGCCCTACCCTGGCGGGATTCTCAAACGGGATCTCCTACAATGAGCAGTTCTTC.

The rearrangement uses TRBV6-5 and TRBJ2-3; D is ambiguous. CDR1 is MNHEY, CDR2 SVGAGI, per germline. The CDR3 is 12 amino acids. Trimming pared 10 bases from V and 4 bases from J, leaving 12 bases between. CDR3 nucleotide sequence: TGTGCCACCATCCATCCTCCAGATACGCAGTATTTT. Translated, it gives CATIHPPDTQYF.

DNA of the CDR3: TGTGCTAGTGGTTTGGCCCCCCTGGGACAGGGATCTATGGCAGGATCACAGCCCCAGCATTTT. It translates to CASGLAPLGQGSMAGSQPQHF. The V call is TRBV12-5, the J call TRBJ1-5, with TRBD1 matching over 9 bases. CDR1 and CDR2 from the germline V gene are LGHNT and FRNRAP. The CDR3 contains 21 residues. V gave up 1 base and J gave up 7 bases; unmatched junction bases: 23.

V and J are TRBV5-1 and TRBJ2-7, with TRBD2 matching over 10 bases. Germline V lookup: CDR1 SGHRS, CDR2 YFSETQ. This CDR3 comprises 14 residues. V shed 0 bases, J shed 12 bases, and the junction held 9 bases outside the gene matches. CDR3 sequence reads: CASSLDFSGRWRYF. The CDR3 coding sequence is TGCGCCAGCAGCTTGGACTTTAGCGGGAGGTGGCGGTACTTC. Full variable domain (remainder filled in from reference TRBV5-1 and TRBJ2-7): KAGVTQTPRYLIKTRGQQVTLSCSPISGHRSVSWYQQTPGQGLQFLFEYFSETQRNKGNFPGRFSGRQFSNSRSEMNVSTLELGDSALYLCASSLDFSGRWRYFGPGTRLTVT.

CDR3 in amino acids: CSARRSGSYNEQFF. In nucleotides, the CDR3 is TGCAGTGCTAGGCGGAGCGGCTCCTACAATGAGCAGTTCTTC. The V gene is TRBV20-1, the J gene TRBJ2-1, with a tentative D call TRBD2 (5 bases). The CDR3 sequence is 14 residues long. Per the germline V gene, CDR1 is DFQATT and CDR2 is SNEGSKA (reference sequence). The V end was cut by 3 bases, the J end by 0 bases, with 9 bases between.

This clonotype has a single count. The junction and the germline gene differ at one end; a read error may be behind it. The genes are TRBV6-5 and TRBJ2-1, with 12 bases fitting TRBD2. There are 16 residues in the CDR3. Germline values: CDR1 MNHEY, CDR2 SVGAGI. As DNA, the CDR3 is TGTGCCAGCAGTTTGGCGGGACTAGCGGGTTACAATGAGCAGCTCTTC. Translating gives CASSLAGLAGYNEQLF.

Many counts were recorded for this clonotype. This sequence joins TRBV5-1 and TRBJ2-7, with a possible D match to TRBD2 (5 bases). Germline CDR1 reads SGHRS; CDR2 reads YFSETQ. CDR3 size: 15 residues. Trimming cost V 9 bases and J 7 bases, with 26 bases left between them. CDR3 nucleotide sequence: TGCGCCACAGCAGCTTGGAGTGAGGGCACAACGGAGCAGTACTTC. Amino acids: CATAAWSEGTTEQYF.

As concerns this clonotype: One end of the junction is discordant with germline, which a read error may explain. The chain is built from TRBV2 and TRBJ2-4; 11 bases match TRBD2. CDR3 length: 10 residues. CDR1 is SNHLY and CDR2 is FYNNEI in the germline V gene. CDR3 sequence: CASGVAGGRF. The CDR3 nucleotides are TGTGCCAGCGGAGTAGCGGGGGGGAGGTTC.

This clonotype came up once. The chain carries TRBV20-1 and TRBJ1-5; 7 bases line up with TRBD1. V dropped 0 bases and J dropped 0; count of bases not matched to a gene: 8. Germline V gene lookup returns CDR1 DFQATT and CDR2 SNEGSKA (reference sequence). The CDR3 covers 17 residues. The CDR3: CSARDLNRGPSNQPQHF. DNA of the CDR3: TGCAGTGCTAGAGACCTCAACAGGGGACCTAGCAATCAGCCCCAGCATTTT.

As to this clonotype: At one end the junction does not follow the germline gene, possibly because of a read error. This chain joins TRBV20-1 and TRBJ1-2; unclear D gene. Germline V gene sequence: CDR1 DFQATT, CDR2 SNEGSKA (reference sequence). CDR3 length: 12 amino acids. This CDR3 is CSARRLSYGDTF. The CDR3 DNA is TGCAGTGCTAGACGACTGTCCTATGGCGACACCTTC.

The rearrangement links TRBV27 to TRBJ2-1, with 7 bases that match TRBD2. CDR1 is MNHEY and CDR2 is SMNVEV in the germline V gene (reference sequence). The CDR3 has 16 amino acids. Unmatched junction bases numbered 9, after V lost 2 bases and J lost 5 bases. The CDR3 bases are TGTGCCAGCAGTTTACTCTGGTCTAGCGGTCACAATGAGCAGTTCTTC. Its translation: CASSLLWSSGHNEQFF.

The V gene is TRBV5-1, the J gene TRBJ1-2; 7 nucleotides line up with TRBD1. Unmatched junction bases numbered 7, after V lost 4 bases and J lost 4 bases. Germline V gene lookup returns CDR1 SGHRS and CDR2 YFSETQ. This CDR3 comprises 14 residues. The chain's CDR3 is CASSEPGGGYGYTF. DNA for the CDR3: TGCGCCAGCAGCGAACCAGGGGGAGGCTATGGCTACACCTTC. The variable domain in full, completed from reference TRBV5-1 and TRBJ1-2, reads KAGVTQTPRYLIKTRGQQVTLSCSPISGHRSVSWYQQTPGQGLQFLFEYFSETQRNKGNFPGRFSGRQFSNSRSEMNVSTLELGDSALYLCASSEPGGGYGYTFGSGTRLTVV.

About this clonotype: Its ends do not fully match the called genes, so a read error is possible. This sequence joins TRBV29-1 and TRBJ2-2, with 8 positions matching TRBD2. Per the germline V gene, CDR1 is SQVTM and CDR2 is ANQGSEA. This CDR3 contains 17 residues. CDR3: CSVGGLPAGDLSGELVF. Here the CDR3 DNA reads TGCAGCGTGGGGGGGCTTCCAGCGGGAGACCTCTCAGGGGAGCTGGTTTTT.

CDR3 residues: CATSGATGYSYNEQFF. The CDR3 DNA is TGTGCCACCAGTGGGGCGACAGGGTACTCCTACAATGAGCAGTTCTTC. The chain is built from TRBV24-1 and TRBJ2-1, with 7 bases matching TRBD1. After removal of 5 bases from V and 0 bases from J, the junction contained 6 bases not matched to a gene. There are 16 residues in the CDR3. Germline values: CDR1 KGHDR, CDR2 SFDVKD.

The CDR3 DNA reads TGCGCCAGCAGCCAAGTATCAACGCAGTATTTT. This gives the protein CASSQVSTQYF. This chain links TRBV4-1 with TRBJ2-3; the D is unclear. V lost 1 base, J lost 9 bases, and 5 bases lay in between. Germline assignment: CDR1 MGHRA and CDR2 YSYEKL. This CDR3 is 11 amino acids long.